This entry lists 15 T cell receptor beta chains sequenced from one sample in a study of post-analysis software for immune sequencing data. Study-level findings and limits: In patients, a few TRBV segments were more frequent than in controls, with TRBV5-6, TRBV5-1 and TRBV20-1 among them.

Unique molecular identifiers had been added to the TCR beta cDNA libraries. From the PCR reads, TCRdb called clonotypes with MiXCR, one entry per CDR3 protein. The sample holds roughly 600,000 distinct CDR3 sequences; about 40% are singletons and the top ten take about 1.5%. These receptors have no known antigen. Sample: blood. The receptor source for this set is a girl aged 5-17 years with multiple sclerosis.

V and J are TRBV27 and TRBJ2-7, with 10 bases that match TRBD1. The CDR3 length is 13 residues. The V gene's germline CDR1 is MNHEY and CDR2 SMNVEV (reference sequence). Trimming removed 9 bases from V and 2 bases from J; junction bases left unmatched: 4. The CDR3 DNA sequence: TGTGCCAGTGGACAGGGGGAGACCTACGAGCAGTACTTC. This codes for CASGQGETYEQYF.

The chain links TRBV7-9 to TRBJ2-5; TRBD1 matches 11 bases. V lost 6 bases, J lost 5 bases, and 8 bases stayed unmatched. The CDR3 loop spans 15 amino acids. Germline V gene sequence: CDR1 SEHNR, CDR2 FQNEAQ (reference sequence). The CDR3 DNA follows: TGTGCCAGCAGTCCCCGGGACAGGGGGTGGGAGACCCAGTACTTC. As protein: CASSPRDRGWETQYF.

The genes are TRBV7-6 and TRBJ1-1; TRBD1 might be the D (5 bases). The CDR3 is made up of 14 amino acids. V gave up 1 base and J gave up 8 bases, with 14 bases separating them. CDR1 and CDR2 (germline): SGHVS, FNYEAQ. CDR3 nucleotides: TGTGCCAGCAGCTTAGGGACCCAGGGAAGGGAAGCTTTCTTT. This encodes CASSLGTQGREAFF.

This chain connects TRBV7-9 to TRBJ2-1; TRBD2 is a possible D gene (5 bases). The CDR3 sequence is 14 residues long. V lost 8 bases and J 8 bases, leaving 19 bases between the germline ends. Germline CDR1 SEHNR, CDR2 FQNEAQ (reference sequence). The CDR3: CASGGLASWDEQFF. The CDR3, as DNA: TGTGCCAGCGGTGGGCTAGCCTCCTGGGATGAGCAGTTCTTC.

The rearrangement links TRBV12-3 or TRBV12-4 to TRBJ1-6; TRBD1 aligns across 9 bases. The CDR3 runs 15 residues. Unmatched junction bases numbered 4, after V lost 4 bases and J lost 6 bases. The CDR3 reads CASSSGQGVNSPLHF. CDR3 bases: TGTGCCAGCAGTTCGGGACAGGGAGTTAATTCACCCCTCCACTTT.

The rearrangement uses TRBV12-3 or TRBV12-4 and TRBJ1-5; 10 nucleotides line up with TRBD1. The CDR3 has 16 amino acids. V dropped 6 bases and J dropped 7; count of bases not matched to a gene: 12. CDR3 sequence: CASRSSGTGVFQPQHF. The CDR3 DNA is TGTGCCAGCAGGTCATCCGGGACAGGGGTGTTCCAGCCCCAGCATTTT.

This clonotype was observed at least ten times. The V call is TRBV11-2, the J call TRBJ2-5, with D possibly being TRBD2 (7 bases). V lost 2 bases, J lost 4 bases, and 17 bases lay in between. Germline CDR1 and CDR2: SGHAT and FQNNGV. The CDR3 runs 16 residues. As DNA, the CDR3 is TGTGCCAGCAGCTTAAGGGGTACGGGGGGCCGAGAGACCCAGTACTTC. This sequence encodes CASSLRGTGGRETQYF.

This chain links TRBV20-1 with TRBJ2-7, with 10 bases fitting TRBD1. Germline CDR1 is DFQATT and CDR2 is SNEGSKA (reference sequence). CDR3 size: 16 residues. Trimming removed 5 bases from V and 6 bases from J; junction bases left unmatched: 16. The CDR3 DNA sequence: TGCAGTGCTCGGGCTGAGTTCGAGACAGGGGGCTCCGAGCAGTACTTC. Its translation is CSARAEFETGGSEQYF.

The genes are TRBV5-1 and TRBJ2-1, with 7 bases that match TRBD2. The ends lost 0 bases at V and 7 bases at J; junction bases unmatched: 4. The germline V gene has CDR1 SGHRS and CDR2 YFSETQ. The CDR3 extends over 14 amino acids. In nucleotides, the CDR3 is TGCGCCAGCAGCTTGGAGACTAGCAAAAATGAGCAGTTCTTC. This sequence encodes CASSLETSKNEQFF. Looking up the rest from reference TRBV5-1 and TRBJ2-1 gives the full variable domain: KAGVTQTPRYLIKTRGQQVTLSCSPISGHRSVSWYQQTPGQGLQFLFEYFSETQRNKGNFPGRFSGRQFSNSRSEMNVSTLELGDSALYLCASSLETSKNEQFFGPGTRLTVL.

The chain is built from TRBV13 and TRBJ2-5; 10 positions agree with TRBD1. The end of the DNA fits TRBJ2-7 better, so the J call may be wrong. The CDR3 runs 13 residues. Per the germline V gene, CDR1 is PRHDT and CDR2 is FYEKMQ (reference sequence). The CDR3 DNA reads as TGTGCCAGCAGCCAGGGGACAGGGGACGAGCAGTACTTC. Translation: CASSQGTGDEQYF.

This clonotype occurred once. This chain joins TRBV24-1 and TRBJ2-7; possibly TRBD1 for D (6 bases). Trimming pared 4 bases from V and 7 bases from J, leaving 22 bases between. Germline-derived CDR1 and CDR2 are KGHDR and SFDVKD. The CDR3 sequence is 16 residues long. The CDR3 protein is CATSDPWDTRYNEQYF. The CDR3 nucleotides are TGTGCCACCAGTGACCCCTGGGACACGAGATACAATGAGCAGTACTTC.

In its sample, this clonotype was seen a few times. The rearrangement joins TRBV4-1 to TRBJ2-4; TRBD2 aligns across 7 bases. This CDR3 is 20 amino acids long. The germline CDR1 and CDR2 sequences are MGHRA and YSYEKL. V lost 0 bases to trimming and J lost 0 bases; unmatched junction nucleotides: 14. In nucleotides, the CDR3 is TGCGCCAGCAGCCAAGAGTCTTGGGCGGGGGTCGGAACAGCCAAAAACATTCAGTACTTC. This encodes CASSQESWAGVGTAKNIQYF.

The chain employs TRBV7-9 and TRBJ2-7; perhaps TRBD1 as D (5 bases). The J call may be incorrect, as the DNA end agrees better with TRBJ2-5. Germline CDR1 is SEHNR and CDR2 is FQNEAQ (reference sequence). CDR3 size: 13 residues. CDR3 sequence: CASSLIGVETQYF. As DNA, the CDR3 is TGTGCCAGCAGCTTAATAGGGGTAGAGACCCAGTACTTC.

V is TRBV12-3 or TRBV12-4 and J is TRBJ1-2; tentative D call: TRBD1 (6 bases). The CDR3 consists of 15 residues. V lost 5 bases and J 6 bases, leaving 19 bases between the germline ends. DNA for the CDR3: TGTGCCAGCAGTCCAGTGGGGGGCAGCTTCGATGGCTACACCTTC. This gives the protein CASSPVGGSFDGYTF.

V gene TRBV10-3 combines with J gene TRBJ1-2; D possibly corresponds to TRBD1 (6 bases). In germline, CDR1 is ENHRY, CDR2 SYGVKD. This CDR3 has 14 residues. With 0 bases removed from V and 8 bases from J, the gap between germline ends came to 13 bases. CDR3 nucleotides: TGTGCCATCAGTGAGTCAGTCAGGGGAGAAGGCTACACCTTC. Its protein is CAISESVRGEGYTF.